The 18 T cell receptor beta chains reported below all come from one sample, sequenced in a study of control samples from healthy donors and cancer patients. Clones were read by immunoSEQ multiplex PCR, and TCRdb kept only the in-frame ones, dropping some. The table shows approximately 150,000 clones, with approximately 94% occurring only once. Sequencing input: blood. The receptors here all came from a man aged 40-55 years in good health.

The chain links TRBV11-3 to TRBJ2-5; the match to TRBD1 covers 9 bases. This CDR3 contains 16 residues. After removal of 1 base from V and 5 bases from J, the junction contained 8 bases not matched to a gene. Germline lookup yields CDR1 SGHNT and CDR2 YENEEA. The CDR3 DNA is TGTGCCAGCAGCTTAGGGACAGGGGTTTTTGGCGAGACCCAGTACTTC. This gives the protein CASSLGTGVFGETQYF.

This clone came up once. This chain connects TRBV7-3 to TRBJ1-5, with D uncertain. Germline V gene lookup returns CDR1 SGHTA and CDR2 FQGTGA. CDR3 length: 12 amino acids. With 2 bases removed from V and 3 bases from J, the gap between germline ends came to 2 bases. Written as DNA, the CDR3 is TGTGCCAGCAGCTTATCCAATCAGCCCCAGCATTTT. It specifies CASSLSNQPQHF.

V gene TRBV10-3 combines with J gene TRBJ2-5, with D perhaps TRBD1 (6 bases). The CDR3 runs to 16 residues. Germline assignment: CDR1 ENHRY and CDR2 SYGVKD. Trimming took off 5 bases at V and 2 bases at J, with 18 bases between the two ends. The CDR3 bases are TGTGCCATCAGTTCTCTTAATGGGACACGACAAGAGACCCAGTACTTC. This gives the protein CAISSLNGTRQETQYF.

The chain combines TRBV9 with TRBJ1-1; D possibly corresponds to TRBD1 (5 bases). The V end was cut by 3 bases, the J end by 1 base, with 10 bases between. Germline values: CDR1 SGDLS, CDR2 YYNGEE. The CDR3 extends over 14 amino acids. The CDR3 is CASSGNRGNTEAFF. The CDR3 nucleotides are TGTGCCAGCAGCGGGAATAGGGGGAACACTGAAGCTTTCTTT.

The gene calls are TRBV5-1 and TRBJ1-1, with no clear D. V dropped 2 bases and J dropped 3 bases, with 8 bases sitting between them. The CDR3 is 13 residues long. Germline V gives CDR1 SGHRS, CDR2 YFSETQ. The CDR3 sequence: CASSFQTDTEAFF. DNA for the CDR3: TGCGCCAGCAGCTTTCAAACGGACACTGAAGCTTTCTTT.

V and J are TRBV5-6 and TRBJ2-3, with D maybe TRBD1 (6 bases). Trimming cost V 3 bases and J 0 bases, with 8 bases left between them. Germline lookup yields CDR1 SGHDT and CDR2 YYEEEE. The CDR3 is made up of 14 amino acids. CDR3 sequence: CASSWDTSTDTQYF. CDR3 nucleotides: TGTGCCAGCAGCTGGGACACGAGCACAGATACGCAGTATTTT.

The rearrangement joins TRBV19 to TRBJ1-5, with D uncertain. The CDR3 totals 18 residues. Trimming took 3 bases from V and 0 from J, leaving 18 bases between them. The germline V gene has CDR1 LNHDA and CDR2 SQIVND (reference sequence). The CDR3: CASSIGVTRKHSNQPQHF. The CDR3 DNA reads TGTGCCAGTAGTATCGGGGTCACACGCAAACATAGCAATCAGCCCCAGCATTTT.

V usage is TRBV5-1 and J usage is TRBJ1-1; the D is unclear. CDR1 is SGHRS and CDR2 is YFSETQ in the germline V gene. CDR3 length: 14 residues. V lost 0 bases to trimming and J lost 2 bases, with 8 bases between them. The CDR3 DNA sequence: TGCGCCAGCAGCTTGGCTGGGCCCAACACTGAAGCTTTCTTT. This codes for CASSLAGPNTEAFF. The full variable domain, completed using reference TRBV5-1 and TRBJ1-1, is KAGVTQTPRYLIKTRGQQVTLSCSPISGHRSVSWYQQTPGQGLQFLFEYFSETQRNKGNFPGRFSGRQFSNSRSEMNVSTLELGDSALYLCASSLAGPNTEAFFGQGTRLTVV.

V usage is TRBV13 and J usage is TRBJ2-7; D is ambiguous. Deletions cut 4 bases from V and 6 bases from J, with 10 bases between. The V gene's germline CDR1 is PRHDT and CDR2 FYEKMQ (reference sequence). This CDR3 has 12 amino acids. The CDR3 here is CASSSQDTEQYF. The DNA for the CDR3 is TGTGCCAGCAGCTCTCAGGATACCGAGCAGTACTTC.

Written as DNA, the CDR3 is TGTGCCAGCAGCCCCGGGACTAGCGGGGGGGGGCGAGAGACCCAGTACTTC. This codes for CASSPGTSGGGRETQYF. The chain links TRBV9 to TRBJ2-5, with 16 bases lining up with TRBD2. This CDR3 contains 17 residues. After removal of 4 bases from V and 4 bases from J, the junction contained 7 bases not matched to a gene. Looked up from germline, CDR1 is SGDLS and CDR2 is YYNGEE.

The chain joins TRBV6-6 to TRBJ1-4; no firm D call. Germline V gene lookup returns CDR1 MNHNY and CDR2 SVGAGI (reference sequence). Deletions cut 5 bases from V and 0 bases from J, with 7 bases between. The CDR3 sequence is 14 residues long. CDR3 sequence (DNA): TGTGCCAGCAGTGGGCTTGCAACTAATGAAAAACTGTTTTTT. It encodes CASSGLATNEKLFF.

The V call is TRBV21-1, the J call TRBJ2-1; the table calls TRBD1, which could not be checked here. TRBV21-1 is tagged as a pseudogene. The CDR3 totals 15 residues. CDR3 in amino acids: CASSKGRQGAAKQFF. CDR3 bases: TGTGCCAGCAGCAAAGGCAGACAGGGGGCGGCAAAGCAGTTCTTC.

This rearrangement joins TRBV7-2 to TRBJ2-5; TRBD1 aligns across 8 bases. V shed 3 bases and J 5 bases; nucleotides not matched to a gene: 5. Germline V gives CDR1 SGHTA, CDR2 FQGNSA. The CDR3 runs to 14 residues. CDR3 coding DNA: TGTGCCAGCAGCTTGCACAGGGGGGAGGAGACCCAGTACTTC. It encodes CASSLHRGEETQYF.

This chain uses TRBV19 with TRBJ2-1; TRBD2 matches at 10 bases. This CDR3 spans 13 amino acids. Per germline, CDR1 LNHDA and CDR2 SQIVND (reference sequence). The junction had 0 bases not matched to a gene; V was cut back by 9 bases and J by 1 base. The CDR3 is CARAGGSYNEQFF. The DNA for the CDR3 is TGTGCCAGAGCGGGAGGGTCCTACAATGAGCAGTTCTTC.

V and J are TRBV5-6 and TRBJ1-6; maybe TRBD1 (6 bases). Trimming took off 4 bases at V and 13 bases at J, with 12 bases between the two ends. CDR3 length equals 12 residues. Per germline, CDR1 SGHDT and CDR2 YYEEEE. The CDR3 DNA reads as TGTGCCAGCAGCCTTTGGGACAACCCCCTCCACTTT. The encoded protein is CASSLWDNPLHF. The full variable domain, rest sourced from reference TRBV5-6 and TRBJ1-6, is DAGVTQSPTHLIKTRGQQVTLRCSPKSGHDTVSWYQQALGQGPQFIFQYYEEEERQRGNFPDRFSGHQFPNYSSELNVNALLLGDSALYLCASSLWDNPLHFGNGTRLTVT.

The CDR3 is CASSLVQGDYEQYF. For the CDR3, the DNA is TGCGCCAGCAGCTTGGTACAGGGGGACTACGAGCAGTACTTC. The chain combines TRBV5-1 with TRBJ2-7; 8 bases line up with TRBD1. Trimming removed 0 bases from V and 3 bases from J; junction bases left unmatched: 2. The CDR3 consists of 14 residues. Germline CDR1 reads SGHRS; CDR2 reads YFSETQ.

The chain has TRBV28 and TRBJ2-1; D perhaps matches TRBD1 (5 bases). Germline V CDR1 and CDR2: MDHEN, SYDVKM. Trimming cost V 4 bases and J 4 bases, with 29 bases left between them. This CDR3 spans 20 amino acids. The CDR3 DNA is TGTGCCAGCAGTTCCTTCTCTTCTCCCGACAGTCCAAACCTGTACAATGAGCAGTTCTTC. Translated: CASSSFSSPDSPNLYNEQFF.

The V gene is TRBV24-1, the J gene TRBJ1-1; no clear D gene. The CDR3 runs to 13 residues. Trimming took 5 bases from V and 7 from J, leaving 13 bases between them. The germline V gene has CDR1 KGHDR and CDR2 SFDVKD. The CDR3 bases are TGTGCCACCAGTGGAGAAAGCACAGTTGAAGCTTTCTTT. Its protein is CATSGESTVEAFF.